The TCR beta chain under discussion was sequenced for a study of blood T cell repertoires in COVID-19. At the level of the study: Samples representing acute and convalescent COVID-19 were sourced from the United States, Italy and Spain.

The assay was immunoSEQ multiplex PCR, and TCRdb's table has in-frame clones only and misses some. The sample consists of about 200,000 clones, approximately 84% of them appearing once. With 0 bases removed from V and 4 bases from J, the gap between germline ends came to 9 bases. The germline V gene has CDR1 MGHRA and CDR2 YSYEKL. This CDR3 comprises 14 residues. The material sequenced was peripheral blood. The TCR sequence derives from a man aged 35 to 55 with active or convalescent COVID-19. The chain recombines TRBV4-1 with TRBJ1-2; perhaps TRBD1 as D (5 bases). The CDR3 DNA sequence: TGCGCCAGCAGCCAAGATGGGGCCGGCTATGGCTACACCTTC. This sequence encodes CASSQDGAGYGYTF.